This T cell receptor (beta chain) emerged from a study of T-cell memory formation after mild COVID-19. Study at large: Largely, TCR clusters stayed within a single donor.

General study points: While clones contracting from day 15 to 85 were balanced between CD4 and CD8, later expanders leaned CD4+. The study found contracting CD4+ clones mainly in CM and EM and contracting CD8+ clones in EMRA.

With constant-segment primers, 5'RACE yielded cDNA libraries of TCR alpha and TCR beta that carried sample barcodes and UMIs. Each CDR3 protein gets one entry after TCRdb re-called the 5' RACE reads with MiXCR. The sample records 140,000 or so distinct CDR3 sequences, 13% to 15% being singletons. After removal of 7 bases from V and 7 bases from J, the junction contained 11 bases not matched to a gene. This CDR3 has 16 amino acids. Germline CDR1 MNHEY, CDR2 SVGAGI. This clonotype showed up many times. Antigen: not known. The chain uses TRBV6-5 and TRBJ2-7, with 15 bases identical to TRBD2. Sequencing was carried out using PBMCs or a T cell subset sorted from them (not recorded which). The receptor's source is an adult woman who had mild COVID-19 (a few samples of this study predate the infection). Cell type and time point are not known. CDR3 sequence (DNA): TGTGCCAGCACCCGGGGACTAGCGGGAGGTCCGGGGGAGCAGTACTTC. The encoded protein is CASTRGLAGGPGEQYF.